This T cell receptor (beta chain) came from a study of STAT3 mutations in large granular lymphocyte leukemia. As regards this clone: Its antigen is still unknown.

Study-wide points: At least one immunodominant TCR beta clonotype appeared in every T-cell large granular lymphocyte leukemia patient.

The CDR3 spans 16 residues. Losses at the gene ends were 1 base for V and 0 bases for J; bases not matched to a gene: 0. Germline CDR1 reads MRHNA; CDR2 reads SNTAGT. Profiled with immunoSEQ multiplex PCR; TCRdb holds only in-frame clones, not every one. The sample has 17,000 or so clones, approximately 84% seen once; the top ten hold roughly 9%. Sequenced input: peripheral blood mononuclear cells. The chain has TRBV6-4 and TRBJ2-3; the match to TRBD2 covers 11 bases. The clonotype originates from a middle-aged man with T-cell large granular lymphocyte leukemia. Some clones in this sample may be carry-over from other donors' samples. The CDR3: CASSDWTSGSTDTQYF. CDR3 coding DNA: TGTGCCAGCAGTGACTGGACTAGCGGGAGCACAGATACGCAGTATTTT.